The source of this T cell receptor (beta chain) is a study of blood T cell repertoires in COVID-19. Looking at the study overall: Samples came from the United States, Italy and Spain, spanning acute and convalescent COVID-19.

CDR3 size: 15 residues. From germline, CDR1 is MNHEY and CDR2 SVGAGI. V gave up 0 bases and J gave up 0 bases; unmatched junction bases: 1. Some clones are missing from TCRdb's copy, which holds only in-frame ones; the method was immunoSEQ multiplex PCR. The sample carries 110,000 to 150,000 clones, 70% to 85% recorded once. The chain recombines TRBV6-5 with TRBJ1-1, with 7 bases that match TRBD1. The sequence was collected from a woman aged 18-35 years who had been exposed to COVID-19. The sample taken for sequencing was PBMCs or T cells enriched from blood (not recorded which). The CDR3 loop reads CASSYSDRLNTEAFF. In DNA, the CDR3 is TGTGCCAGCAGTTACTCGGACAGGTTGAACACTGAAGCTTTCTTT.